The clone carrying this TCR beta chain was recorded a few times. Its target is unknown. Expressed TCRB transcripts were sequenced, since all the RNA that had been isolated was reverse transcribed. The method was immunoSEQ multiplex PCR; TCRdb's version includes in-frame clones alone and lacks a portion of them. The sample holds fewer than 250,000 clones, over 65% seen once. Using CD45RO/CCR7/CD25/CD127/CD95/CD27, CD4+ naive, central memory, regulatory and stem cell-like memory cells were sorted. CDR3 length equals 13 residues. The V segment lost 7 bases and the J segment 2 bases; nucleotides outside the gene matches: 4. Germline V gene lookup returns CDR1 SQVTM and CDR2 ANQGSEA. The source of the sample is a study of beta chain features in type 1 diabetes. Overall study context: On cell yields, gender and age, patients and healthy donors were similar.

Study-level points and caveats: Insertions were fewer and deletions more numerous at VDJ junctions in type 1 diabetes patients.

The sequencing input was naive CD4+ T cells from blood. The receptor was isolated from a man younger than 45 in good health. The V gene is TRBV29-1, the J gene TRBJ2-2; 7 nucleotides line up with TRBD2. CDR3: CSAAGLNTGELFF. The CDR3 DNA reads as TGCAGCGCCGCGGGACTAAACACCGGGGAGCTGTTTTTT.